The 28 T cell receptor beta chains in this list originate from one sample, sequenced in a study of control samples from healthy donors and cancer patients. The method was immunoSEQ multiplex PCR; TCRdb's version includes in-frame clones alone and lacks a portion of them. This sample carries around 110,000 clones, 75% to 90% of them seen once, and the ten largest clones take around 1.1%. Sequencing was carried out using PBMCs. The receptors stem from a woman between 45 and 65 years old with colorectal cancer.

The chain uses TRBV3-1 (or the pseudogene TRBV3-2) and TRBJ1-2; the D is unclear. Trimming cost V 0 bases and J 6 bases, with 17 bases left between them. Germline lookup yields CDR1 LGHDT and CDR2 YNNKEL (reference sequence). There are 16 residues in the CDR3. The CDR3 sequence: CASSQESGVPHHGYTF. DNA of the CDR3: TGTGCCAGCAGCCAAGAGAGTGGGGTCCCTCATCATGGCTACACCTTC.

This chain uses TRBV11-3 with TRBJ2-2; D unresolved. This CDR3 has 16 amino acids. V gave up 1 base and J gave up 0 bases, with 9 bases separating them. The germline CDR1 and CDR2 sequences are SGHNT and YENEEA. The CDR3 bases are TGTGCCAGCAGCTTAGTCAGCCAGACGAACACCGGGGAGCTGTTTTTT. This codes for CASSLVSQTNTGELFF.

The gene calls are TRBV7-9 and TRBJ1-2, with a tentative D call TRBD1 (6 bases). The V end lost 3 bases, the J end lost 7 bases, and 15 bases lay between the germline ends. Germline V lookup: CDR1 SEHNR, CDR2 FQNEAQ (reference sequence). This CDR3 is built from 14 residues. The chain's CDR3 is CASSFRGPGLGYTF. The DNA of the CDR3 is TGTGCCAGCAGCTTCCGGGGGCCGGGCCTTGGCTACACCTTC.

The gene calls are TRBV6-6 and TRBJ1-3; D gene uncertain. This CDR3 is built from 15 residues. V dropped 4 bases and J dropped 0 bases, with 10 bases sitting between them. CDR1 and CDR2 from the germline V gene are MNHNY and SVGAGI (reference sequence). The CDR3 nucleotides read TGTGCCAGCAGTTCCGTGGCAACCTCTGGAAACACCATATATTTT. Its translation is CASSSVATSGNTIYF.

The V gene is TRBV12-5, the J gene TRBJ2-4; D unclear. Germline V gives CDR1 LGHNT, CDR2 FRNRAP. Trimming left V 9 bases short and J 4 bases short, with 16 bases between. This CDR3 is 14 amino acids long. The CDR3 protein is CASLDPNEKNIQYF. Written as DNA, the CDR3 is TGTGCTAGCCTAGACCCCAACGAGAAAAACATTCAGTACTTC.

V is TRBV11-3 and J is TRBJ2-3, with TRBD1 matching 7 bases. The germline V gene has CDR1 SGHNT and CDR2 YENEEA. Unmatched junction bases numbered 6, after V lost 6 bases and J lost 6 bases. CDR3 size: 13 residues. The DNA for the CDR3 is TGTGCCAGCAGAAGACAGGGCGAGGATACGCAGTATTTT. Protein: CASRRQGEDTQYF. Looking up the rest from reference TRBV11-3 and TRBJ2-3 gives the full variable domain: EAGVVQSPRYKIIEKKQPVAFWCNPISGHNTLYWYLQNLGQGPELLIRYENEEAVDDSQLPKDRFSAERLKGVDSTLKIQPAELGDSAVYLCASRRQGEDTQYFGPGTRLTVL.

Notes on this clone: An end of the junction does not agree with germline; a read error may underlie this. This chain links TRBV3-1 (or the pseudogene TRBV3-2) with TRBJ1-6; D is unclear. Germline loops: CDR1 LGHDT, CDR2 YNNKEL (reference sequence). The length of the CDR3 is 15 residues. DNA of the CDR3: TGTGCCAGCAGCCAAGACGCGGGATATAGTTCACCCCTCCACTTT. This translates into CASSQDAGYSSPLHF.

The rearrangement uses TRBV11-2 and TRBJ2-7, with D perhaps TRBD2 (5 bases). Per germline, CDR1 SGHAT and CDR2 FQNNGV. Deletions cut 3 bases from V and 2 bases from J, with 14 bases between. The CDR3 is made up of 15 amino acids. The CDR3 loop is CASSFGLSVAYEQYF. CDR3 DNA sequence: TGTGCCAGCAGCTTCGGACTCTCGGTTGCCTACGAGCAGTACTTC.

The chain links TRBV7-2 to TRBJ2-1, with 10 bases identical to TRBD2. The CDR3 runs to 15 residues. Germline V lookup: CDR1 SGHTA, CDR2 FQGNSA. Unmatched junction bases numbered 2, after V lost 4 bases and J lost 2 bases. The CDR3 DNA sequence: TGTGCCAGCAGCTCTCTAGCGGGGGCCTACAATGAGCAGTTCTTC. Protein product: CASSSLAGAYNEQFF.

This chain uses TRBV2 with TRBJ1-5; D possibly corresponds to TRBD1 (5 bases). Trimming took 4 bases from V and 6 from J, leaving 10 bases between them. This CDR3 comprises 13 residues. CDR1 SNHLY and CDR2 FYNNEI come from the germline V gene. The CDR3 region has the DNA TGTGCCAGCAGTGGGGGCCAGGGTCAGCCCCAGCATTTT. It translates to CASSGGQGQPQHF.

This chain uses TRBV6-6 with TRBJ2-3, with a possible D match to TRBD1 (5 bases). This CDR3 is built from 15 residues. Germline CDR1 reads MNHNY; CDR2 reads SVGAGI (reference sequence). V was cut by 0 bases and J by 6 bases, with 13 bases left in between. CDR3 DNA: TGTGCCAGCAGTTACTCGGGGCAGATAACTGATACGCAGTATTTT. It specifies CASSYSGQITDTQYF.

As for this clone: A read error may account for a junction end that differs from germline. The genes are TRBV6-2 or TRBV6-3 and TRBJ2-2; D might be TRBD2 (5 bases). Germline V CDR1 and CDR2: MNHEY, SVGEGT. The CDR3 consists of 14 residues. The CDR3 DNA reads TGTGCCAGCAGTTACTCTAGGGCCCATCGGGGAGCTGTTTTT. Translation: CASSYSRAHRGAVF.

The genes are TRBV7-2 and TRBJ2-7, with 9 bases matching TRBD1. Trimming cost V 5 bases and J 2 bases; bases outside gene matches: 7. Germline values: CDR1 SGHTA, CDR2 FQGNSA. The CDR3 is 15 residues long. CDR3 region: CASSVGQGTPYEQYF. The CDR3 region has the DNA TGTGCCAGCAGCGTGGGACAGGGAACCCCCTACGAGCAGTACTTC. Combining the CDR3 with reference TRBV7-2 and TRBJ2-7 gives the whole variable domain GAGVSQSPSNKVTEKGKDVELRCDPISGHTALYWYRQSLGQGLEFLIYFQGNSAPDKSGLPSDRFSAERTGGSVSTLTIQRTQQEDSAVYLCASSVGQGTPYEQYFGPGTRLTVT.

The chain is built from TRBV7-3 and TRBJ1-2; TRBD1 aligns across 7 bases. The CDR3 extends over 14 amino acids. The J segment lost 6 bases and the V segment lost 5 bases, leaving 9 bases of the junction unmatched. From germline, CDR1 is SGHTA and CDR2 FQGTGA. In DNA, the CDR3 is TGTGCCAGCAGCCCCCAGGGGGGGGACCATGGCTACACCTTC. It specifies CASSPQGGDHGYTF.

This clone has more than one count but fewer than ten. This sample includes further DNA sequences coding for the same CDR3. V is TRBV18 and J is TRBJ1-1; maybe TRBD1 (5 bases). The CDR3 spans 14 residues. The V end lost 3 bases, the J end lost 3 bases, and 11 bases lay between the germline ends. The germline V gene has CDR1 KGHSH and CDR2 LQKENI. For the CDR3, the DNA is TGTGCCAGCTCACCGACAGTCCAGGACACTGAAGCTTTCTTT. This gives the protein CASSPTVQDTEAFF.

This chain joins TRBV7-2 and TRBJ2-1; 9 bases fit TRBD2. Germline V gives CDR1 SGHTA, CDR2 FQGNSA. J lost 0 bases, V lost 5 bases, and 2 bases had no gene match. The CDR3 runs 15 residues. CDR3 residues: CASSRGGGSYNEQFF. The DNA for the CDR3 is TGTGCCAGCAGCCGCGGGGGGGGCTCCTACAATGAGCAGTTCTTC. The variable domain in full, with the rest retrieved from reference TRBV7-2 and TRBJ2-1, is GAGVSQSPSNKVTEKGKDVELRCDPISGHTALYWYRQSLGQGLEFLIYFQGNSAPDKSGLPSDRFSAERTGGSVSTLTIQRTQQEDSAVYLCASSRGGGSYNEQFFGPGTRLTVL.

The gene calls are TRBV2 and TRBJ1-5; 11 nucleotides match TRBD1. The CDR3 is 14 residues long. With 6 bases clipped from V and 6 bases from J, the junction kept 4 bases outside the gene matches. Germline CDR1 is SNHLY and CDR2 is FYNNEI. The CDR3 DNA reads as TGTGCCAGCAGGGACAGGGGGCCGGGTCAGCCCCAGCATTTT. Encoded protein: CASRDRGPGQPQHF.

V gene TRBV6-4 combines with J gene TRBJ1-1; D gene ambiguous. V gave up 3 bases and J gave up 4 bases, with 12 bases separating them. The CDR3 sequence is 14 residues long. Germline-derived CDR1 and CDR2 are MRHNA and SNTAGT. This CDR3 is CASSEEGFSTEAFF. The CDR3 DNA is TGTGCCAGCAGTGAAGAGGGCTTTAGCACTGAAGCTTTCTTT.

The chain carries TRBV24-1 and TRBJ1-1; D is unresolved. Germline V gene lookup returns CDR1 KGHDR and CDR2 SFDVKD. The CDR3 is 11 amino acids. V lost 6 bases, J lost 4 bases, and 5 bases lay in between. Written as DNA, the CDR3 is TGTGCCACCAGTAGTACCACTGAAGCTTTCTTT. It translates to CATSSTTEAFF.

This clone was found once. The CDR3, as DNA: TGTGCCATCAGTGAGGAAAATGAGCAGTTCTTC. Encoded protein: CAISEENEQFF. This chain uses TRBV10-3 with TRBJ2-1; D call uncertain. V lost 2 bases and J 7 bases, leaving 3 bases between the germline ends. The CDR3 has 11 amino acids. Germline values: CDR1 ENHRY, CDR2 SYGVKD.

The chain couples TRBV20-1 to TRBJ2-7; no reliable D call. V lost 3 bases to trimming and J lost 0 bases, with 12 bases between them. Germline CDR1 reads DFQATT; CDR2 reads SNEGSKA (reference sequence). The CDR3 runs to 14 residues. CDR3 bases: TGCAGTGCTAGTCCCAGGTTCGACTCCTACGAGCAGTACTTC. Translating gives CSASPRFDSYEQYF.

The chain carries TRBV30 and TRBJ2-7, with D tentatively TRBD1 (6 bases). CDR1 and CDR2 from the germline V gene are GTSNPN and SVGIG (reference sequence). The CDR3 is made up of 14 amino acids. Deletions cut 0 bases from V and 5 bases from J, with 14 bases between. CDR3 DNA: TGTGCCTGGAGTGTAGGAGTGGGGGCTGACGAGCAGTACTTC. Amino acid sequence: CAWSVGVGADEQYF.

The J gene is TRBJ2-5, the V gene TRBV4-2; a possible D gene is TRBD2 (6 bases). Germline CDR1 is LGHNA and CDR2 is YNFKEQ. The ends were cut back, 0 bases at V and 5 bases at J, with 13 bases in the middle. This CDR3 comprises 15 residues. The CDR3: CASSQDSGDRETQYF. The CDR3 nucleotides read TGTGCCAGCAGCCAAGATTCGGGGGATCGCGAGACCCAGTACTTC.

This chain joins TRBV5-1 and TRBJ2-7; TRBD1 might be the D (6 bases). Trimming pared 5 bases from V and 0 bases from J, leaving 9 bases between. The germline V gene encodes CDR1 SGHRS and CDR2 YFSETQ. The CDR3 totals 13 residues. The CDR3 nucleotides are TGCGCCAGCAGTCAGGGGTACTCCTACGAGCAGTACTTC. Translation: CASSQGYSYEQYF.

V and J are TRBV12-3 or TRBV12-4 and TRBJ2-5; D not certain. CDR3 length: 12 amino acids. Trimming shortened V by 2 bases and J by 1 base, and 2 bases separated the two germline ends. The CDR3 sequence: CASSLLQETQYF. The DNA for the CDR3 is TGTGCCAGCAGTTTACTCCAAGAGACCCAGTACTTC.

This clone was counted once. The chain uses TRBV12-5 and TRBJ2-5, with TRBD1 matching over 7 bases. Germline values: CDR1 LGHNT, CDR2 FRNRAP. J was trimmed by 2 bases and V by 3 bases; bases with no gene match: 3. The length of the CDR3 is 14 residues. The CDR3 bases are TGTGCTAGTGGTTTAGGGACAGCTCAAGAGACCCAGTACTTC. Translation: CASGLGTAQETQYF.

The chain links TRBV5-4 to TRBJ2-5, with 13 bases that match TRBD2. V shed 1 base, J shed 4 bases, and the junction held 4 bases outside the gene matches. The CDR3 totals 16 residues. Germline lookup yields CDR1 SGHNT and CDR2 YYREEE (reference sequence). The CDR3 coding sequence is TGTGCCAGCAGCTTGACTAGCGGGGGGGCGGGAGAGACCCAGTACTTC. Translated, it gives CASSLTSGGAGETQYF.

The chain uses TRBV5-1 and TRBJ1-6; no reliable D call. Germline values: CDR1 SGHRS, CDR2 YFSETQ. The CDR3 totals 17 residues. Trimming pared 1 base from V and 0 bases from J, leaving 11 bases between. This chain's CDR3 is CASSLSPESSYNSPLHF. For the CDR3, the DNA is TGCGCCAGCAGCTTGTCTCCGGAGAGCTCCTATAATTCACCCCTCCACTTT.